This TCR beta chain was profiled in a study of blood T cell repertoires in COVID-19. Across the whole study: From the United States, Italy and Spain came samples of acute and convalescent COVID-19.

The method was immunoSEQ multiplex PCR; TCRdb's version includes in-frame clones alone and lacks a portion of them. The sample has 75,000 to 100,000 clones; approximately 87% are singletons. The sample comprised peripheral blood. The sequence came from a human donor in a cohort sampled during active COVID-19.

CDR3 sequence (DNA): TGTGCCAGTAGTAGATGGACTCCTGGGGGCAGAGGTGGCTCTGGGGCCAACGTCCTGACTTTC. It specifies CASSRWTPGGRGGSGANVLTF. The gene calls are TRBV19 and TRBJ2-6, with D maybe TRBD1 (6 bases). The CDR3 sequence is 21 residues long. Germline V CDR1 and CDR2: LNHDA, SQIVND (reference sequence). The V gene lost 4 bases and the J gene lost 0 bases, with 25 bases spanning the gap.